A single sample is the source of the 28 T cell receptor beta chains below, sequenced in a study of cytomegalovirus exposure and HLA in healthy donors (dated by TCRdb to about 2017). Library creation used the immunoSEQ multiplex PCR assay. For the multiplex PCR, a mixture combining 60 forward primers for TCR Vbeta segments and 13 reverse primers for TCR Jbeta segments was used. What TCRdb holds here is the immuneACCESS table cut down to in-frame rearrangements. Part of the clones is not present; checked against another copy, under half of the missing clones reflect an unresolved V gene, and the others are unexplained. The sample table shows a few hundred thousand clones, and 80% to 85% are seen once. Under 8% of the sample belongs to the ten largest clones. What was sequenced was PBMCs. Source of these receptors: a woman in her fifties or sixties in good health and CMV-seropositive.

The J gene is TRBJ1-1, the V gene TRBV25-1; 9 bases agree with TRBD1. The CDR3 is 15 amino acids. Germline CDR1 and CDR2: MGHDK and SYGVNS. After removal of 6 bases from V and 5 bases from J, the junction contained 10 bases not matched to a gene. This chain's CDR3 is CASSTGQGRRTEAFF. The DNA of the CDR3 is TGTGCCAGCAGCACGGGACAGGGACGACGGACTGAAGCTTTCTTT.

V usage is TRBV2 and J usage is TRBJ1-2; 8 bases are a match to TRBD1. Germline V lookup: CDR1 SNHLY, CDR2 FYNNEI. Germline trimming cut 8 bases from V and 1 base from J; bases unmatched to any gene: 6. This CDR3 has 14 amino acids. The CDR3 DNA reads as TGTGCCAGCTCTTTTGGACAGGGTAACTATGGCTACACCTTC. It yields the protein CASSFGQGNYGYTF. Supplemented by reference TRBV2 and TRBJ1-2, the full variable domain reads EPEVTQTPSHQVTQMGQEVILRCVPISNHLYFYWYRQILGQKVEFLVSFYNNEISEKSEIFDDQFSVERPDGSNFTLKIRSTKLEDSAMYFCASSFGQGNYGYTFGSGTRLTVV.

V usage is TRBV7-2 and J usage is TRBJ1-5, with D perhaps matching TRBD1 (5 bases). The germline gives CDR1 SGHTA, CDR2 FQGNSA. The CDR3 contains 16 residues. Trimming took off 1 base at V and 2 bases at J, with 12 bases between the two ends. The chain's CDR3 is CASSLEAGLGNQPQHF. The CDR3 DNA reads as TGTGCCAGCAGCTTAGAGGCAGGGTTGGGCAATCAGCCCCAGCATTTT.

The chain joins TRBV5-6 to TRBJ1-4; 7 bases line up with TRBD1. J was trimmed by 7 bases and V by 1 base; bases with no gene match: 7. Per germline, CDR1 SGHDT and CDR2 YYEEEE. The CDR3 loop spans 15 amino acids. The CDR3, as DNA: TGTGCCAGCAGCTTGCCGACAGGGTTGGGTGAAAAACTGTTTTTT. Its protein is CASSLPTGLGEKLFF.

The V gene is TRBV10-1, the J gene TRBJ2-7; D is unclear. The CDR3 totals 12 residues. Trimming took off 2 bases at V and 5 bases at J, with 7 bases between the two ends. Germline CDR1 reads WNHNN; CDR2 reads SYGVQD (reference sequence). The CDR3, as DNA: TGCGCCAGCAGTGAGGCGGTCAACGAGCAGTACTTC. Translated: CASSEAVNEQYF.

J is TRBJ2-1 and V is TRBV29-1; TRBD2 might be the D (5 bases). Trimming removed 3 bases from V and 4 bases from J, with 10 bases in between. Per the germline V gene, CDR1 is SQVTM and CDR2 is ANQGSEA. CDR3 length: 13 amino acids. The CDR3 nucleotides read TGCAGCGTTGATTCCAGCGGATACAATGAGCAGTTCTTC. The encoded protein is CSVDSSGYNEQFF.

V and J are TRBV10-2 and TRBJ1-1; D uncertain. CDR1 is WSHSY, CDR2 SAAADI, per germline. The CDR3 extends over 12 amino acids. With 3 bases removed from V and 10 bases from J, the gap between germline ends came to 12 bases. CDR3 amino acids: CASSDYTRRAFF. The DNA for the CDR3 is TGCGCCAGCAGTGACTACACCAGGCGAGCTTTCTTT.

This clone was picked up a small number of times. This chain links TRBV6-5 with TRBJ1-5, with D maybe TRBD1 (5 bases). Germline values: CDR1 MNHEY, CDR2 SVGAGI. The CDR3 sequence is 15 residues long. V dropped 3 bases and J dropped 1 base, with 10 bases sitting between them. The CDR3 loop is CASSYSGVSNQPQHF. In nucleotides, the CDR3 is TGTGCCAGCAGTTATTCGGGGGTAAGCAATCAGCCCCAGCATTTT.

CDR3 nucleotides: TGTGCCAGCAGTTCACCGGGACATGCAACTAATGAAAAACTGTTTTTT. Translation gives CASSSPGHATNEKLFF. The rearrangement links TRBV28 to TRBJ1-4; tentatively, D is TRBD1 (6 bases). The CDR3 runs 16 residues. The V gene lost 4 bases and the J gene lost 0 bases, with 12 bases spanning the gap. CDR1 and CDR2 (germline): MDHEN, SYDVKM.

V and J are TRBV29-1 and TRBJ2-7, with TRBD1 matching over 7 bases. After removal of 3 bases from V and 6 bases from J, the junction contained 8 bases not matched to a gene. Germline-derived CDR1 and CDR2 are SQVTM and ANQGSEA. The CDR3 totals 13 residues. The CDR3 is CSVEGTVPGEQYF. In DNA, the CDR3 is TGCAGCGTTGAGGGGACAGTGCCGGGCGAGCAGTACTTC.

The chain employs TRBV19 and TRBJ1-5; 12 positions match TRBD1. V gave up 4 bases and J gave up 7 bases; unmatched junction bases: 5. The CDR3 spans 15 residues. The germline gives CDR1 LNHDA, CDR2 SQIVND (reference sequence). The CDR3 DNA sequence: TGTGCCAGTAGTAAGAGGGGACAGGGGGCCCAGCCCCAGCATTTT. This sequence encodes CASSKRGQGAQPQHF.

This clone was counted a few times. This chain uses TRBV5-4 with TRBJ2-7; D not resolved. CDR1 and CDR2 from the germline V gene are SGHNT and YYREEE (reference sequence). The CDR3 is 13 residues long. The V and J ends lost 1 base and 2 bases respectively, with 7 bases between them. CDR3 DNA: TGTGCCAGCAGCTTGATGTTAACCTACGAGCAGTACTTC. It encodes CASSLMLTYEQYF.

The J gene is TRBJ1-2, the V gene TRBV9; D might be TRBD1 (5 bases). Trimming left V 2 bases short and J 8 bases short, with 10 bases between. CDR3 size: 12 residues. Germline CDR1 is SGDLS and CDR2 is YYNGEE. The CDR3 loop is CASSVGGDGYTF. As DNA, the CDR3 is TGTGCCAGCAGCGTGGGGGGGGACGGCTACACCTTC.

The chain recombines TRBV25-1 with TRBJ2-1; D is unresolved. Per germline, CDR1 MGHDK and CDR2 SYGVNS. This CDR3 spans 13 amino acids. Trimming removed 1 base from V and 5 bases from J, with 6 bases in between. CDR3 protein: CASSESVNNEQFF. The CDR3 nucleotides are TGTGCCAGCAGTGAATCGGTAAACAATGAGCAGTTCTTC.

V is TRBV5-5 and J is TRBJ2-4; possibly TRBD2 for D (6 bases). The CDR3 spans 15 residues. Germline lookup yields CDR1 SGHKS and CDR2 YYEKEE (reference sequence). V lost 4 bases to trimming and J lost 3 bases, with 14 bases between them. DNA for the CDR3: TGTGCCAGCAGCCCACTAGCAGGGTTCAAAAACATTCAGTACTTC. Protein product: CASSPLAGFKNIQYF.

J is TRBJ1-5 and V is TRBV11-2; D remains ambiguous. Germline lookup yields CDR1 SGHAT and CDR2 FQNNGV. Trimming cost V 0 bases and J 7 bases, with 10 bases left between them. CDR3 length equals 14 residues. The CDR3 DNA follows: TGTGCCAGCAGCTTAGATTCGGGTTGGCAGCCCCAGCATTTT. Amino acid sequence: CASSLDSGWQPQHF.

This clone has just one count. The V and J genes are TRBV6-5 and TRBJ1-1; no clear D. V was shortened by 2 bases and J by 3 bases, with 10 bases between the two germline ends. This CDR3 comprises 14 residues. CDR1 MNHEY and CDR2 SVGAGI come from the germline V gene. CDR3 coding DNA: TGTGCCAGCAGTTACACCTTCGAGGACACTGAAGCTTTCTTT. Translation gives CASSYTFEDTEAFF.

This clone was counted between two and nine times. The chain employs TRBV11-2 and TRBJ1-2, with a possible D match to TRBD1 (6 bases). V was clipped by 6 bases and J by 3 bases, with 17 bases between them. Germline CDR1 SGHAT, CDR2 FQNNGV. The CDR3 extends over 15 amino acids. CDR3 sequence reads: CASSRTLGADYGYTF. The CDR3 DNA reads TGTGCCAGCAGTCGCACGCTGGGGGCAGACTATGGCTACACCTTC.

The chain joins TRBV29-1 to TRBJ2-1, with D uncertain. Deletions cut 2 bases from V and 6 bases from J, with 29 bases between. The CDR3 contains 19 residues. Germline CDR1 SQVTM, CDR2 ANQGSEA. The CDR3 loop reads CSVESVIWAAYFQVNEQFF. The CDR3 region has the DNA TGCAGCGTTGAATCAGTAATTTGGGCTGCTTATTTTCAAGTCAATGAGCAGTTCTTC.

This rearrangement joins TRBV5-1 to TRBJ1-1; TRBD1 matches at 7 bases. V was pared by 0 bases and J by 0 bases, with 2 bases of the junction left unmatched. The CDR3 loop spans 15 amino acids. The V gene's germline CDR1 is SGHRS and CDR2 YFSETQ. CDR3 nucleotide sequence: TGCGCCAGCAGCTTGGAGGGGGCAGTGAACACTGAAGCTTTCTTT. It codes for CASSLEGAVNTEAFF.

The gene calls are TRBV4-1 and TRBJ2-1, with D possibly TRBD2 on 5 matching bases. CDR1 MGHRA and CDR2 YSYEKL come from the germline V gene. CDR3 length: 12 amino acids. Trimming stripped 6 bases from V and 15 bases from J, with 18 bases between. CDR3 protein: CASSPFLAPLFF. The CDR3 DNA reads TGCGCCAGCAGTCCCTTCTTAGCGCCCTTGTTCTTC.

J is TRBJ1-6 and V is TRBV25-1; 7 nucleotides agree with TRBD1. The J segment lost 5 bases and the V segment lost 6 bases, leaving 10 bases of the junction unmatched. CDR1 and CDR2 (germline): MGHDK, SYGVNS. This CDR3 comprises 16 residues. The CDR3 reads CASSRRTGGNNSPLHF. CDR3 DNA: TGTGCCAGCAGCCGGAGGACAGGAGGCAATAATTCACCCCTCCACTTT.

V usage is TRBV5-1 and J usage is TRBJ2-3; D not certain. Germline V gives CDR1 SGHRS, CDR2 YFSETQ. V shed 4 bases and J shed 0 bases, with 3 bases lying between them. This CDR3 comprises 12 residues. The CDR3 loop reads CASSQSTDTQYF. For the CDR3, the DNA is TGCGCCAGCAGCCAAAGCACAGATACGCAGTATTTT.

This clone was detected only a few times. V and J are TRBV10-1 and TRBJ2-7; TRBD1 matches at 7 bases. V lost 3 bases and J lost 9; bases outside the gene matches: 11. This CDR3 comprises 14 residues. CDR1 is WNHNN and CDR2 is SYGVQD in the germline V gene (reference sequence). CDR3 amino acids: CASSDGDSPTMQYF. CDR3 DNA: TGCGCCAGCAGTGATGGGGACAGTCCTACGATGCAGTACTTC.

The chain links TRBV19 to TRBJ2-7; 11 bases map to TRBD2. The CDR3 totals 16 residues. The ends lost 7 bases at V and 0 bases at J; junction bases unmatched: 8. Germline lookup yields CDR1 LNHDA and CDR2 SQIVND (reference sequence). CDR3 sequence reads: CASTPTSGKSSYEQYF. The CDR3 DNA is TGTGCCAGTACCCCGACTAGCGGGAAGAGCTCCTACGAGCAGTACTTC.

The J gene is TRBJ2-5, the V gene TRBV7-3, with D perhaps matching TRBD1 (6 bases). The V gene lost 0 bases and the J gene lost 8 bases, with 10 bases spanning the gap. This CDR3 has 13 residues. CDR1 is SGHTA, CDR2 FQGTGA, per germline. The CDR3 loop is CASSLTGGDTQYF. In nucleotides, the CDR3 is TGTGCCAGCAGCTTAACAGGGGGTGATACCCAGTACTTC.

The rearrangement links TRBV15 to TRBJ1-2; D is unresolved. Germline CDR1 reads LNHNV; CDR2 reads YYDKDF (reference sequence). CDR3 size: 17 residues. The V and J ends lost 0 bases and 3 bases respectively, with 17 bases between them. DNA for the CDR3: TGTGCCACCAGCAGAGATGTACGGGTACGGTTGGACTATGGCTACACCTTC. The encoded protein is CATSRDVRVRLDYGYTF.

Points on this clone: Other nucleotide sequences in the sample specify the same CDR3. The gene calls are TRBV27 and TRBJ1-5; D might be TRBD1 (5 bases). V was pared by 3 bases and J by 2 bases, with 8 bases between. The germline gives CDR1 MNHEY, CDR2 SMNVEV (reference sequence). The CDR3 is 14 amino acids. The CDR3 DNA follows: TGTGCCAGCAGTTTTGCGGGGGGCAATCAGCCCCAGCATTTT. Translation: CASSFAGGNQPQHF.